The 14 T cell receptor beta chains reported below all come from one sample, sequenced in a study of blood T cell repertoires in COVID-19. Clones were read by immunoSEQ multiplex PCR, and TCRdb kept only the in-frame ones, dropping some. Among about 210,000 clones listed, under 90% were seen once. The sequenced material came from peripheral blood. Every receptor here comes from a woman older than 75 with COVID-19, enrolled during active disease.

This sequence joins TRBV6-4 and TRBJ1-2; 7 nucleotides match TRBD1. V was pared by 3 bases and J by 6 bases, with 4 bases of the junction left unmatched. Germline V lookup: CDR1 MRHNA, CDR2 SNTAGT. There are 13 residues in the CDR3. This CDR3 reads CASSESRGNGYTF. In nucleotides, the CDR3 is TGTGCCAGCAGTGAAAGCAGGGGGAATGGCTACACCTTC.

The chain uses TRBV28 and TRBJ2-3; 8 bases align to TRBD2. In germline, CDR1 is MDHEN, CDR2 SYDVKM. CDR3 length: 14 amino acids. J gave up 3 bases and V 11 bases, and 10 bases lay outside the gene matches. The CDR3 DNA follows: TGTGCCTCCCAGCCGGGGGGGAGGACAGATACGCAGTATTTT. This encodes CASQPGGRTDTQYF.

J is TRBJ1-3 and V is TRBV6-5; possible D gene TRBD1, 5 bases. This CDR3 contains 14 residues. The germline V gene has CDR1 MNHEY and CDR2 SVGAGI. The ends were cut back, 5 bases at V and 0 bases at J, with 8 bases in the middle. This chain's CDR3 is CASSRQLSGNTIYF. CDR3 nucleotide sequence: TGTGCCAGCAGTAGACAGCTCTCTGGAAACACCATATATTTT.

The genes are TRBV6-5 and TRBJ2-3; tentative D call: TRBD2 (6 bases). This CDR3 region has 15 residues. Germline CDR1 is MNHEY and CDR2 is SVGAGI. Trimming left V 6 bases short and J 8 bases short, with 21 bases between. The CDR3 nucleotides read TGTGCCAGCAGCATTAGCGGCTCCCTTCAGGGTACGCAGTATTTT. As protein: CASSISGSLQGTQYF.

CDR3 DNA: TGTGCCAGCAGCCAGAGCGGGACAGGCACCGGGGCTTTCTTT. Translated: CASSQSGTGTGAFF. V gene TRBV7-2 combines with J gene TRBJ1-1, with 8 bases aligning to TRBD1. There are 14 residues in the CDR3. Germline CDR1 reads SGHTA; CDR2 reads FQGNSA. V was clipped by 5 bases and J by 11 bases; unmatched bases: 13.

The V and J genes are TRBV2 and TRBJ2-5, with D uncertain. V was cut by 8 bases and J by 2 bases, with 6 bases left in between. This CDR3 is 11 amino acids long. Germline V gives CDR1 SNHLY, CDR2 FYNNEI. The CDR3 region has the DNA TGTGCCAGCTCAGGACAAGAGACCCAGTACTTC. It codes for CASSGQETQYF.

The chain carries TRBV5-1 and TRBJ1-2; D ambiguous. The CDR3 contains 13 residues. Between the trimmed V and J ends, which lost 0 bases and 1 base, there was a span of 4 bases. Germline V gene data show CDR1 as SGHRS and CDR2 as YFSETQ. Written as DNA, the CDR3 is TGCGCCAGCAGCTTGGGACTTAACTATGGCTACACCTTC. Amino acid sequence: CASSLGLNYGYTF.

This clone was detected only a few times. The genes are TRBV19 and TRBJ2-1; 10 nucleotides match TRBD2. V lost 0 bases, J lost 6 bases, and 2 bases stayed unmatched. The CDR3 is made up of 15 amino acids. Germline loops: CDR1 LNHDA, CDR2 SQIVND (reference sequence). CDR3 in DNA: TGTGCCAGTAGTATAGAAGCGGGGGGGCCCAATGAGCAGTTCTTC. As protein: CASSIEAGGPNEQFF.

V usage is TRBV18 and J usage is TRBJ1-5, with D maybe TRBD1 (6 bases). Germline lookup yields CDR1 KGHSH and CDR2 LQKENI. Trimming took 2 bases from V and 9 from J, leaving 17 bases between them. The CDR3 length is 15 residues. In DNA, the CDR3 is TGTGCCAGCTCACCATTCGGGGCAGGGGACCGGCCCCAGCATTTT. The encoded protein is CASSPFGAGDRPQHF.

Only a few counts were recorded for this clone. V gene TRBV7-2 combines with J gene TRBJ1-2; 11 bases map to TRBD1. CDR1 is SGHTA and CDR2 is FQGNSA in the germline V gene. The CDR3 covers 16 residues. After removal of 2 bases from V and 2 bases from J, the junction contained 4 bases not matched to a gene. This chain's CDR3 is CASSLSGTGGNYGYTF. Written as DNA, the CDR3 is TGTGCCAGCAGCTTATCCGGGACAGGGGGGAACTATGGCTACACCTTC.

The chain joins TRBV19 to TRBJ1-1; D possibly corresponds to TRBD1 (6 bases). Between the trimmed V and J ends, which lost 1 base and 4 bases, there was a span of 7 bases. CDR3 length: 13 amino acids. CDR1 and CDR2 (germline): LNHDA, SQIVND (reference sequence). CDR3 DNA sequence: TGTGCCAGTAGTATAGCAGGGGCCACTGAAGCTTTCTTT. Its protein is CASSIAGATEAFF.

This clone appeared a single time. V and J are TRBV25-1 and TRBJ1-6; D not resolved. The germline gives CDR1 MGHDK, CDR2 SYGVNS. V was cut by 10 bases and J by 7 bases, with 17 bases left in between. The CDR3 spans 14 residues. The CDR3: CATRPMTGNSPLHF. As DNA, the CDR3 is TGTGCCACCCGCCCGATGACGGGGAATTCACCCCTCCACTTT. Variable domain in full (rest from reference TRBV25-1 and TRBJ1-6): EADIYQTPRYLVIGTGKKITLECSQTMGHDKMYWYQQDPGMELHLIHYSYGVNSTEKGDLSSESTVSRIRTEHFPLTLESARPSHTSQYLCATRPMTGNSPLHFGNGTRLTVT.

This clone was picked up a small number of times. The chain links TRBV7-6 to TRBJ1-3, with D possibly TRBD1 on 5 matching bases. Trimming shortened V by 3 bases and J by 0 bases, and 12 bases separated the two germline ends. The germline V gene encodes CDR1 SGHVS and CDR2 FNYEAQ. The CDR3 has 16 amino acids. The CDR3 sequence: CASSFETANSGNTIYF. CDR3 nucleotides: TGTGCCAGCAGCTTCGAGACAGCAAACTCTGGAAACACCATATATTTT.

V and J are TRBV10-2 and TRBJ2-1; D gene unclear. The germline CDR1 and CDR2 sequences are WSHSY and SAAADI. V shed 2 bases and J shed 6 bases, with 5 bases lying between them. The CDR3 is 12 amino acids. CDR3 region: CASSELVNEQFF. The CDR3 DNA is TGCGCCAGCAGTGAGCTAGTCAATGAGCAGTTCTTC.